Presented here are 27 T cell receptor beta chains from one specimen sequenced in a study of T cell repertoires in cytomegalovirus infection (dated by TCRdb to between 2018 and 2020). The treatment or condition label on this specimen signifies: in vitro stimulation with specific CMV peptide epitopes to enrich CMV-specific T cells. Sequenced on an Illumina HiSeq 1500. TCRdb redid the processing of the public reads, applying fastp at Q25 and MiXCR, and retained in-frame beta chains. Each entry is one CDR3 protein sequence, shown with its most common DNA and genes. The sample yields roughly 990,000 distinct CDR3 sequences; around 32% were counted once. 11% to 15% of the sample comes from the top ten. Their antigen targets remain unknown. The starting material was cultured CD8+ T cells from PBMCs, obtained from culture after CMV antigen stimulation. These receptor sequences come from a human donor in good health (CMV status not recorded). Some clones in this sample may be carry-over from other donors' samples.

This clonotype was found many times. Here the CDR3 reads CASSRDRNTGELFF. The CDR3 DNA reads as TGTGCCAGCAGTCGCGACAGAAACACCGGGGAGCTGTTTTTT. This chain uses TRBV6-5 with TRBJ2-2, with D perhaps matching TRBD1 (5 bases). Between the trimmed V and J ends, which lost 5 bases and 2 bases, there was a span of 9 bases. The CDR3 runs to 14 residues. Germline-derived CDR1 and CDR2 are MNHEY and SVGAGI.

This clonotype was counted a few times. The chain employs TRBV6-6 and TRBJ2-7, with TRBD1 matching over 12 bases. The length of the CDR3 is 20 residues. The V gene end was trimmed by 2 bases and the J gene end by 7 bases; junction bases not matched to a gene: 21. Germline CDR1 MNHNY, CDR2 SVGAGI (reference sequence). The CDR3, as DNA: TGTGCCAGCAGTTACGTGGGGCCCCAACGGGACAGGGGGCACCTGGGGGAGCAGTACGTC. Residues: CASSYVGPQRDRGHLGEQYV.

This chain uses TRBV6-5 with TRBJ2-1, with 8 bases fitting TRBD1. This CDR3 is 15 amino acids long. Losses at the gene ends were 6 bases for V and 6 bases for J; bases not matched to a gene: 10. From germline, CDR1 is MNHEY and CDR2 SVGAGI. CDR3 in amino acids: CASRPGQEASNEQFF. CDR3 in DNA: TGTGCCAGCAGACCGGGACAGGAAGCCTCCAATGAGCAGTTCTTC.

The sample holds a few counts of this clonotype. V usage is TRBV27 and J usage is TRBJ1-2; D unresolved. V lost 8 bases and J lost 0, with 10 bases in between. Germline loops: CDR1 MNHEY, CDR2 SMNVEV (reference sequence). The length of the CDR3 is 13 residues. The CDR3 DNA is TGTGCCAGCGCTGGACGGTCTAACTATGGCTACACCTTC. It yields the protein CASAGRSNYGYTF.

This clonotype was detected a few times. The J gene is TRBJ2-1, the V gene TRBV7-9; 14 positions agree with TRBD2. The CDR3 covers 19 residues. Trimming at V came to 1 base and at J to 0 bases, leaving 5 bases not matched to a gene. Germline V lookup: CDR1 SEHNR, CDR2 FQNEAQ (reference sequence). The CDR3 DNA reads TGTGCCAGCAGCTTAGGGGGACTAGCGGGGGCGAACTCCTACAATGAGCAGTTCTTC. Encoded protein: CASSLGGLAGANSYNEQFF. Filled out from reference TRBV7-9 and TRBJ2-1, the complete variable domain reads DTGVSQNPRHKITKRGQNVTFRCDPISEHNRLYWYRQTLGQGPEFLTYFQNEAQLEKSRLLSDRFSAERPKGSFSTLEIQRTEQGDSAMYLCASSLGGLAGANSYNEQFFGPGTRLTVL.

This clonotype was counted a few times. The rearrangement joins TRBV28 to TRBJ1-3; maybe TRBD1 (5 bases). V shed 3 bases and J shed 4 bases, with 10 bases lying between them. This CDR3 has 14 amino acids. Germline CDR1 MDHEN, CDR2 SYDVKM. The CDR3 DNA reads TGTGCCAGCAGTTTGGGGACCTCGGGAAACACCATATATTTT. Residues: CASSLGTSGNTIYF.

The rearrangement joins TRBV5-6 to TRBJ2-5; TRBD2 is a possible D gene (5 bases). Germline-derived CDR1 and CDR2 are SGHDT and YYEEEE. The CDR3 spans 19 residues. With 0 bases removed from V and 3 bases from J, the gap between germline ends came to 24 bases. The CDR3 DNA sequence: TGTGCCAGCAGCTTGGTAATAGTGATCCGGGATCCCGGGGAAGAGACCCAGTACTTC. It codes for CASSLVIVIRDPGEETQYF.

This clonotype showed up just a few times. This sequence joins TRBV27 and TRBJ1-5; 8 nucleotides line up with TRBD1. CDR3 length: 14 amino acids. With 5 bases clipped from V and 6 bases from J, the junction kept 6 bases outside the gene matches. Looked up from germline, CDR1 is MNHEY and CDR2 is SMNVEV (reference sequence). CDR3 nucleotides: TGTGCCAGCAGTCCAGGGGGCACAGGTCAGCCCCAGCATTTT. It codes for CASSPGGTGQPQHF.

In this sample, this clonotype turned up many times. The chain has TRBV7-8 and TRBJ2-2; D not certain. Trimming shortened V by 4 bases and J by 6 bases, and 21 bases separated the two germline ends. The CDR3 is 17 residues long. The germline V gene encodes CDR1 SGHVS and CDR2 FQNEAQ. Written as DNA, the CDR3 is TGTGCCAGCAGCTCCGGCGGCATGGGTCAAGTCGCCGGGGAGCTGTTTTTT. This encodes CASSSGGMGQVAGELFF.

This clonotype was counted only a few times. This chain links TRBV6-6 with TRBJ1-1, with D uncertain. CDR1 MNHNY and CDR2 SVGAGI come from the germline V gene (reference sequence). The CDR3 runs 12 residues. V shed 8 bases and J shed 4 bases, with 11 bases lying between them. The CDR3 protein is CASLLGPTEAFF. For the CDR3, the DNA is TGTGCCAGCCTCCTTGGCCCCACTGAAGCTTTCTTT.

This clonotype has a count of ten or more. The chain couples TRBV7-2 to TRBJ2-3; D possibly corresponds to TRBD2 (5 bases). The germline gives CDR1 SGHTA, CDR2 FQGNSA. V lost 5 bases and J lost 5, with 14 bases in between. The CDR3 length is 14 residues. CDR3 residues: CASSPLSAGDTQYF. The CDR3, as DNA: TGTGCCAGCAGCCCCCTGAGCGCGGGAGATACGCAGTATTTT.

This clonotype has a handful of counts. CDR3 region: CASSSTGSNEKLFF. In nucleotides, the CDR3 is TGTGCCAGCAGCTCGACAGGGAGTAATGAAAAACTGTTTTTT. V gene TRBV7-9 combines with J gene TRBJ1-4, with TRBD1 identical over 7 bases. The CDR3 contains 14 residues. CDR1 SEHNR and CDR2 FQNEAQ come from the germline V gene (reference sequence). V lost 4 bases, J lost 4 bases, and 3 bases stayed unmatched.

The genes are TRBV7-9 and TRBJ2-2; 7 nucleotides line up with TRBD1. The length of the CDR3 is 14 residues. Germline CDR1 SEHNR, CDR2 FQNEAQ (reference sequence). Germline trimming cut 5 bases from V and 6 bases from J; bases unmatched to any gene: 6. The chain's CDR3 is CASSGPTGPGELFF. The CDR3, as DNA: TGTGCCAGCAGCGGTCCGACAGGGCCCGGGGAGCTGTTTTTT.

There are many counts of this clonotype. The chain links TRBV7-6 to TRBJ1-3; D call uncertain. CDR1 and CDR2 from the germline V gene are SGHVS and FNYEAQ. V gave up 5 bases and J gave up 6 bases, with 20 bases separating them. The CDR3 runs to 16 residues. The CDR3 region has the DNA TGTGCCAGCAGCCGCCGACGGGCCTCTGGTGAAAACACCATATATTTT. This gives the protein CASSRRRASGENTIYF.

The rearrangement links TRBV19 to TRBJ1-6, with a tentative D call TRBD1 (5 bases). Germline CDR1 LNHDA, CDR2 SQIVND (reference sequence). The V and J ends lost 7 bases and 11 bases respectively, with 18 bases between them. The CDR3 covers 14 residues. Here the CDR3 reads CASTPTVRGAPLHF. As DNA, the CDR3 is TGTGCCAGTACCCCGACAGTCCGAGGGGCACCCCTCCACTTT.

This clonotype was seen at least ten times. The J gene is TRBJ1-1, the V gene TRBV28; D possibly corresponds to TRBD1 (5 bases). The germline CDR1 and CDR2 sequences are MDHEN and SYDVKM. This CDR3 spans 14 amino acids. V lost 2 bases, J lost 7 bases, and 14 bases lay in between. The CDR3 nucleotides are TGTGCCAGCAGTTTACCTGGGGGAGAGCTTGAAGCTTTCTTT. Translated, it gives CASSLPGGELEAFF.

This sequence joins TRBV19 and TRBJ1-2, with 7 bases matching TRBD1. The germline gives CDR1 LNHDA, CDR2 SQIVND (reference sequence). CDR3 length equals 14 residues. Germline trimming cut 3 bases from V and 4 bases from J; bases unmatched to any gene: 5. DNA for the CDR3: TGTGCCAGTAGTATGAAGGGGGCTGGCTATGGCTACACCTTC. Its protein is CASSMKGAGYGYTF. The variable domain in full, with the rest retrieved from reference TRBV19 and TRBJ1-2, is DGGITQSPKYLFRKEGQNVTLSCEQNLNHDAMYWYRQDPGQGLRLIYYSQIVNDFQKGDIAEGYSVSREKKESFPLTVTSAQKNPTAFYLCASSMKGAGYGYTFGSGTRLTVV.

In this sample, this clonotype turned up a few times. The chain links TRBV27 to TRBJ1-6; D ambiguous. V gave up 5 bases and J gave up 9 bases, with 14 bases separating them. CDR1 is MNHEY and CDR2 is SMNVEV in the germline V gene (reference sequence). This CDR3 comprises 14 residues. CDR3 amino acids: CASSRGSQVSPLHF. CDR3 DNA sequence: TGTGCCAGCAGTCGCGGGTCCCAGGTTTCACCCCTCCACTTT.

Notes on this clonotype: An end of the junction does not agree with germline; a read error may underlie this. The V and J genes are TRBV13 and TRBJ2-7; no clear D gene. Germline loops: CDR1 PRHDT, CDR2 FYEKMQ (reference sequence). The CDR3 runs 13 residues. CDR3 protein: CAISPSEMSEQYF. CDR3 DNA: TGTGCCATCAGCCCGTCAGAAATGAGCGAGCAGTACTTC.

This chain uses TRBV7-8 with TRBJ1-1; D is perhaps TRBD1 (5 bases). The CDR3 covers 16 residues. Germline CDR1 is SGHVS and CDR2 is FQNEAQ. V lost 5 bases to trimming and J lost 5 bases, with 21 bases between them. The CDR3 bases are TGTGCCAGCAGCCGCCGGGGCCTCCACAACGAAACTGAAGCTTTCTTT. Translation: CASSRRGLHNETEAFF.

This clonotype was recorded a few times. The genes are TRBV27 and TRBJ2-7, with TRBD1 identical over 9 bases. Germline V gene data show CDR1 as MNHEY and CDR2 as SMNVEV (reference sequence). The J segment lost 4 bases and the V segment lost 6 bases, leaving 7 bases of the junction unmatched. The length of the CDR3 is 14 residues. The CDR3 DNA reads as TGTGCCAGCAGCCGCGGGACAGGGCCTTACGAGCAGTACGTC. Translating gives CASSRGTGPYEQYV.

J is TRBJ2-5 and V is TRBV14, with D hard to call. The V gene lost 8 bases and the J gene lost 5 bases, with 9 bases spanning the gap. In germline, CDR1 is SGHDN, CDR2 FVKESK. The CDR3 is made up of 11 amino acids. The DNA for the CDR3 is TGTGCCAGCGCCCTAGGGGAGACCCAGTACTTC. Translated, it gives CASALGETQYF.

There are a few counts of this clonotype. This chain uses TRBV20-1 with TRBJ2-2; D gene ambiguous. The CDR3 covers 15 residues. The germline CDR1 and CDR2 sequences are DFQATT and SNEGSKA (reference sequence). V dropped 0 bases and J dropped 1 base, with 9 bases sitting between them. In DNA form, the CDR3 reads TGCAGTGCTAGAGATAATCGACAGAACACCGGGGAGCTGTTTTTT. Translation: CSARDNRQNTGELFF.

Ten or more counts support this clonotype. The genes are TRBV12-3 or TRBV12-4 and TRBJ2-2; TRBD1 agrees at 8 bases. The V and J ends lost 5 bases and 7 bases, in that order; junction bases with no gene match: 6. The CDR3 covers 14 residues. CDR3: CASSPQGGGGELFF. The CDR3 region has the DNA TGTGCCAGCAGTCCACAGGGGGGAGGCGGGGAGCTGTTTTTT.

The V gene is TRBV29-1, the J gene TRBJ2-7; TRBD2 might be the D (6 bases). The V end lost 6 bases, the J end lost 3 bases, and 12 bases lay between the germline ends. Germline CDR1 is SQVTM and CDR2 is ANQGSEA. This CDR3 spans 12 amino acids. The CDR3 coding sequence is TGCAGCGTCCCCGGGAGCAGCTACGAGCAGTACTTC. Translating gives CSVPGSSYEQYF.

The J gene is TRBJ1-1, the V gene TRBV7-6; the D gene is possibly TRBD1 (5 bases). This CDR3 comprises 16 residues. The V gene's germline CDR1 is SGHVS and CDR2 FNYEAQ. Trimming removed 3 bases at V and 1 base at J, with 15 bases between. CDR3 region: CASSLSIVGTNTEAFF. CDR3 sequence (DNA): TGTGCCAGCAGCTTGTCCATAGTGGGGACGAACACTGAAGCTTTCTTT.

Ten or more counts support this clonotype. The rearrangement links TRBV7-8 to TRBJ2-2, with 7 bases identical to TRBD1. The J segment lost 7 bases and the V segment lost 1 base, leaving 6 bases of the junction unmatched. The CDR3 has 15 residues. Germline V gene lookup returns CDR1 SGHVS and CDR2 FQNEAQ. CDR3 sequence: CASSLVTGKVGELFF. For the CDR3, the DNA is TGTGCCAGCAGCTTAGTGACAGGGAAGGTCGGGGAGCTGTTTTTT.